The rows below give T cell receptor beta chains drawn from one sample of a study of human T cells and chemical hapten exposure. From the RACE reads, TCRdb called clonotypes with MiXCR, one entry per CDR3 protein. There are around 47,000 distinct CDR3 sequences in the sample; around 4% occur only once, and around 5.7% lies in the top ten. Sequenced input: whole blood. The receptors stem from a human donor in good health. Some clones in this sample may be carry-over from other donors' samples. Both conserved end residues are part of each CDR3. A D gene is named only where the DNA matches it firmly. Clone size is given as how often the clone was seen (once, few, many) or a class if it is expanded.

abundance: many; v_gene: TRBV2; d_gene: .; j_gene: TRBJ1-5; CDR3nt: TGTGCCAGCAGTATCGCCCCCGGGAATCAGCCCCAGCATTTT; CDR3aa: CASSIAPGNQPQHF
abundance: many; v_gene: TRBV5-1; d_gene: TRBD1; j_gene: TRBJ2-7; CDR3nt: TGCGCCAGCAGCGGGCCGAATCGGACAGGGGATATCTACGAGCAGTACTTC; CDR3aa: CASSGPNRTGDIYEQYF
abundance: many; v_gene: TRBV29-1; d_gene: .; j_gene: TRBJ1-4; CDR3nt: TGCAGTTGCGGGCCGACGGGTGAAAAACTGTTTTTT; CDR3aa: CSCGPTGEKLFF
abundance: many; v_gene: TRBV7-6; d_gene: .; j_gene: TRBJ2-2; CDR3nt: TGTGCCAGCATCCCGGACCGCGGGTGGACCGGGGAGCTGTTTTTT; CDR3aa: CASIPDRGWTGELFF
abundance: many; v_gene: TRBV4-1; d_gene: .; j_gene: TRBJ2-7; CDR3nt: TGCGCCAGCAGCCAAGAGTACGTTTACGAGCAGTACTTC; CDR3aa: CASSQEYVYEQYF
abundance: many; v_gene: TRBV12-3/TRBV12-4; d_gene: TRBD1; j_gene: TRBJ2-1; CDR3nt: TGTGCCAGCAGTACCGACAGGGGATTATCCTACAATGAGCAGTTCTTC; CDR3aa: CASSTDRGLSYNEQFF
abundance: few; v_gene: TRBV27; d_gene: .; j_gene: TRBJ2-2; CDR3nt: TGTGCCAGCAGTTTCCGGGGGAACCAGAACACCGGGGAGCTGTTTTTT; CDR3aa: CASSFRGNQNTGELFF
abundance: many; v_gene: TRBV12-3/TRBV12-4; d_gene: .; j_gene: TRBJ2-3; CDR3nt: TGTGCCAGCAGCTCTGTAGCTGGTACGCAGTATTTT; CDR3aa: CASSSVAGTQYF
abundance: many; v_gene: TRBV4-1; d_gene: .; j_gene: TRBJ1-5; CDR3nt: TGCGCCAGCAGCCAACAGGATAGCAATCAGCCCCAGCATTTT; CDR3aa: CASSQQDSNQPQHF
abundance: many; v_gene: TRBV25-1; d_gene: .; j_gene: TRBJ2-5; CDR3nt: TGTGCCAGCAGTGAATCCCGGGGCAGCTATCAAGAGACCCAGTACTTC; CDR3aa: CASSESRGSYQETQYF
abundance: many; v_gene: TRBV28; d_gene: .; j_gene: TRBJ2-3; CDR3nt: TGTGCCAGCAAATCGGGCGGGGGCACAGATACGCAGTATTTT; CDR3aa: CASKSGGGTDTQYF
abundance: many; v_gene: TRBV29-1; d_gene: TRBD1; j_gene: TRBJ1-6; CDR3nt: TGCAGCGTGCGACAGGGAGTCGCAAGTTCACCCCTCCACTTT; CDR3aa: CSVRQGVASSPLHF
abundance: many; v_gene: TRBV4-2; d_gene: TRBD1; j_gene: TRBJ2-7; CDR3nt: TGTGCCAGCAGCCAAGGGGACAGGGGGCCGGGGGAGCAGTACTTC; CDR3aa: CASSQGDRGPGEQYF
abundance: many; v_gene: TRBV6-5; d_gene: TRBD1; j_gene: TRBJ1-5; CDR3nt: TGTGCCAGCAGTCCTGACAGGGCTAAACAGCCCCAGCATTTT; CDR3aa: CASSPDRAKQPQHF
abundance: many; v_gene: TRBV3-1; d_gene: .; j_gene: TRBJ1-4; CDR3nt: TGTGCCAGCAGCCAAGATTGCTGTCGACCAACTAATGAAAAACTGTTTTTT; CDR3aa: CASSQDCCRPTNEKLFF
abundance: many; v_gene: TRBV4-1; d_gene: .; j_gene: TRBJ1-1; CDR3nt: TGCGCCAGCAGCCTTGGAACGGGACGCGGTCGTTCTGAAGCTTTCTTT; CDR3aa: CASSLGTGRGRSEAFF
abundance: many; v_gene: TRBV5-1; d_gene: TRBD1; j_gene: TRBJ2-2; CDR3nt: TGCGCCAGCAGCCTGGACAGGGGGAACGCCGGGGAGCTGTTTTTT; CDR3aa: CASSLDRGNAGELFF
abundance: many; v_gene: TRBV24-1; d_gene: .; j_gene: TRBJ2-3; CDR3nt: TGTGCCACCAGTGCAGCGACTAGCACAGATACGCAGTATTTT; CDR3aa: CATSAATSTDTQYF
abundance: few; v_gene: TRBV6-6; d_gene: .; j_gene: TRBJ1-5; CDR3nt: TGTGCCAGCAGTTCGGGGCCCCAGGGAAATCAGCCCCAGCATTTT; CDR3aa: CASSSGPQGNQPQHF
abundance: many; v_gene: TRBV15; d_gene: TRBD1; j_gene: TRBJ2-7; CDR3nt: TGTGCCACCAGCAGAGCCGGGACAGGAGGGAACGAGCAGTACTTC; CDR3aa: CATSRAGTGGNEQYF
abundance: many; v_gene: TRBV16; d_gene: .; j_gene: TRBJ1-5; CDR3nt: TGTGCCAGCAGCCAGGTCAGTCAGCCCCAGCATTTT; CDR3aa: CASSQVSQPQHF
abundance: few; v_gene: TRBV28; d_gene: TRBD1; j_gene: TRBJ1-1; CDR3nt: TGTGCCAGCAGGGGACAGGGATCAAAGAACACTGAAGCTTTCTTT; CDR3aa: CASRGQGSKNTEAFF
abundance: few; v_gene: TRBV28; d_gene: .; j_gene: TRBJ1-1; CDR3nt: TGTGCCAGCAGTCCCCACGGGGAGGGGAGGACTGAAGCTTTCTTT; CDR3aa: CASSPHGEGRTEAFF
abundance: many; v_gene: TRBV12-3/TRBV12-4; d_gene: TRBD1; j_gene: TRBJ2-1; CDR3nt: TGTGCCAGCAGTTTCGGGTCGGGACAGCCCCGCAGCGCGCAGTTCTTC; CDR3aa: CASSFGSGQPRSAQFF
abundance: many; v_gene: TRBV24-1; d_gene: TRBD1; j_gene: TRBJ2-1; CDR3nt: TGTGCCGCCCCTTACCGGGACAGGGCATCCAATGAGCAGTTCTTC; CDR3aa: CAAPYRDRASNEQFF
abundance: many; v_gene: TRBV20-1; d_gene: TRBD2; j_gene: TRBJ2-7; CDR3nt: TGCAGCGCGGGGGGAGGGTTCGCGTCTTACGAGCAGTACTTC; CDR3aa: CSAGGGFASYEQYF
abundance: few; v_gene: TRBV6-5; d_gene: .; j_gene: TRBJ1-2; CDR3nt: TGTGCCAGCAGTTACACCGGGACACCGGGGAGCTATGGCTACACCTTC; CDR3aa: CASSYTGTPGSYGYTF
abundance: many; v_gene: TRBV9; d_gene: TRBD2; j_gene: TRBJ2-1; CDR3nt: TGTGCCAGCAGCCCCCCCCGTGGAGCGGGAGAGCAGTTCTTC; CDR3aa: CASSPPRGAGEQFF
abundance: many; v_gene: TRBV7-8; d_gene: TRBD2; j_gene: TRBJ2-1; CDR3nt: TGTGCCAGCAGTCCAACGAGGGGACTAGCGCGGGGTGAGCAGTTCTTC; CDR3aa: CASSPTRGLARGEQFF
abundance: many; v_gene: TRBV9; d_gene: .; j_gene: TRBJ2-3; CDR3nt: TGTGCCAGCAGCGAGGGATACCTCACTAGCACAGATACGCAGTATTTT; CDR3aa: CASSEGYLTSTDTQYF
abundance: many; v_gene: TRBV10-3; d_gene: .; j_gene: TRBJ1-6; CDR3nt: TGTGCCATCAGTGAAATGGCAGGGATTCAACCCCTCCACTTT; CDR3aa: CAISEMAGIQPLHF
abundance: many; v_gene: TRBV28; d_gene: .; j_gene: TRBJ1-3; CDR3nt: TGTGCCAGCAGACTTAGAAGGGTATCTGGAAACACCATATATTTT; CDR3aa: CASRLRRVSGNTIYF
abundance: few; v_gene: TRBV10-1; d_gene: .; j_gene: TRBJ2-7; CDR3nt: TGCGCCAGCCACAGGGAGTACGAGCAGTACTTC; CDR3aa: CASHREYEQYF
abundance: many; v_gene: TRBV12-3/TRBV12-4; d_gene: .; j_gene: TRBJ2-3; CDR3nt: TGTGCCAGCAGTACCCGACAGAGAACTAGCACAGATACGCAGTATTTT; CDR3aa: CASSTRQRTSTDTQYF
abundance: many; v_gene: TRBV18; d_gene: .; j_gene: TRBJ2-3; CDR3nt: TGTGCCAGCTCTGAGCAGGGAGGACGGGATACGCAGTATTTT; CDR3aa: CASSEQGGRDTQYF
abundance: few; v_gene: TRBV7-2; d_gene: .; j_gene: TRBJ1-5; CDR3nt: TGTGCCAGCAGCGCGGTCCCCGAGGGCAATCAGCCCCAGCATTTT; CDR3aa: CASSAVPEGNQPQHF
abundance: many; v_gene: TRBV6-6; d_gene: .; j_gene: TRBJ1-4; CDR3nt: TGTGCCAGCAGTTACCGTTCTGGCTTTGTCGTAAAACTGTTTTTT; CDR3aa: CASSYRSGFVVKLFF
abundance: many; v_gene: TRBV5-4; d_gene: .; j_gene: TRBJ2-7; CDR3nt: TGTGCCAGCAGCTTGGTGGGCCAGGTCTACGAGCAGTACTTC; CDR3aa: CASSLVGQVYEQYF
abundance: many; v_gene: TRBV10-3; d_gene: .; j_gene: TRBJ2-7; CDR3nt: TGTGCCATCAGTGCCCGTAGCGACATAGACTCCTACGAGCAGTACTTC; CDR3aa: CAISARSDIDSYEQYF
abundance: few; v_gene: TRBV27; d_gene: TRBD1; j_gene: TRBJ1-2; CDR3nt: TGTGCCAGCAGTGTTGGGACAGGCTATGGCTACACCTTC; CDR3aa: CASSVGTGYGYTF
abundance: many; v_gene: TRBV12-3/TRBV12-4; d_gene: .; j_gene: TRBJ1-1; CDR3nt: TGTGCCAGCAGTTTAATTTCTGTGAACCTGGGTGAGGCTTTCTTT; CDR3aa: CASSLISVNLGEAFF